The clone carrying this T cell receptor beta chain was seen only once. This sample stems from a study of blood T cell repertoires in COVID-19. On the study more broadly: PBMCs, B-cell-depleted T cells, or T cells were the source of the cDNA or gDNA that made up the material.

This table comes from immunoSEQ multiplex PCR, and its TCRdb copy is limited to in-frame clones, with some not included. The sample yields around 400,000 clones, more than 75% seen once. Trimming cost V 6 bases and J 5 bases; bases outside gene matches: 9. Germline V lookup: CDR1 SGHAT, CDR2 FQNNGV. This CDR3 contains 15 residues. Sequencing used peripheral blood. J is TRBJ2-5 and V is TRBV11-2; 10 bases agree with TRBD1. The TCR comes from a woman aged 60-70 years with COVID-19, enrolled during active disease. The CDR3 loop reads CASRQGTGVGETQYF. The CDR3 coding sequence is TGTGCCAGCAGACAGGGGACAGGGGTGGGGGAGACCCAGTACTTC. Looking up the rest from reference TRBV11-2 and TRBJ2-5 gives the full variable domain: EAGVAQSPRYKIIEKRQSVAFWCNPISGHATLYWYQQILGQGPKLLIQFQNNGVVDDSQLPKDRFSAERLKGVDSTLKIQPAKLEDSAVYLCASRQGTGVGETQYFGPGTRLLVL.